This T cell receptor (beta chain) was identified during a study of CD8+ T cells in alopecia areata. RNA extraction was followed by reverse transcription into cDNA, which acted as the sequencing template. TCRdb's copy holds only in-frame clones and misses some; the assay was immunoSEQ multiplex PCR. This table has under 150,000 clones, approximately 47% appearing once. As regards this clone: Its antigen is not known.

Peripheral blood samples and lesional scalp punch biopsies were obtained from alopecia areata patients. General observations from the study: Patients showed less clear TCR sequence sharing than mice, possibly partly because of HLA diversity. Scalp lesions, especially in alopecia totalis/universalis, had higher clonality than normal scalp. Scalp sample data also include resident alphabeta T cells from normal skin.

V was pared by 3 bases and J by 2 bases, with 4 bases of the junction left unmatched. This CDR3 has 14 amino acids. Germline lookup yields CDR1 MNHEY and CDR2 SMNVEV (reference sequence). Sequencing was done on a sample of NKG2D-low CD8+ T cells sorted from blood. The rearrangement joins TRBV27 to TRBJ2-7; 7 bases are a match to TRBD1. This sequence was found in a human donor with alopecia areata. As DNA, the CDR3 is TGTGCCAGCAGTTTTGACAGGGTTGCCTACGAGCAGTACTTC. Residues: CASSFDRVAYEQYF.